The 28 T cell receptor beta chains listed next were all sequenced from one sample in a study of blood T cell repertoires in COVID-19. TCRdb's copy holds only in-frame clones and misses some; the assay was immunoSEQ multiplex PCR. This table has over 95,000 clones, less than 85% appearing once. Source material: peripheral blood. These receptor sequences come from a woman aged 55-70 years with acute or convalescent COVID-19.

The chain is built from TRBV6-5 and TRBJ1-2, with 9 bases matching TRBD1. Germline loops: CDR1 MNHEY, CDR2 SVGAGI. This CDR3 has 15 residues. V dropped 6 bases and J dropped 4; count of bases not matched to a gene: 9. CDR3 sequence reads: CASRGGQGGSYGYTF. CDR3 DNA sequence: TGTGCCAGCAGGGGGGGACAGGGAGGCTCCTATGGCTACACCTTC.

The chain couples TRBV28 to TRBJ1-2; D is unresolved. The length of the CDR3 is 10 residues. Germline loops: CDR1 MDHEN, CDR2 SYDVKM. Trimming left V 3 bases short and J 8 bases short, with 4 bases between. The CDR3 nucleotides are TGTGCCAGCAGTTTGAGAGGCTACACCTTC. This gives the protein CASSLRGYTF.

This clone came up a few times. This sequence joins TRBV6-5 and TRBJ1-4; D remains unclear. Germline V gives CDR1 MNHEY, CDR2 SVGAGI. V was shortened by 11 bases and J by 8 bases, with 18 bases between the two germline ends. The CDR3 has 13 residues. CDR3 DNA sequence: TGTGCCTCGACGGGAGGACCTTGGGAAAAACTGTTTTTT. As protein: CASTGGPWEKLFF.

This clone was detected only once. The chain employs TRBV7-2 and TRBJ1-2; D gene ambiguous. The CDR3 contains 12 residues. CDR1 is SGHTA, CDR2 FQGNSA, per germline. Deletions cut 1 base from V and 4 bases from J, with 4 bases between. The CDR3 DNA sequence: TGTGCCAGCAGCTTAGGCGGCTATGGCTACACCTTC. Translating it yields CASSLGGYGYTF.

In its sample, this clone was seen once. The rearrangement joins TRBV29-1 to TRBJ1-1; 8 nucleotides match TRBD1. The CDR3 contains 13 residues. J lost 4 bases, V lost 4 bases, and 5 bases had no gene match. Germline assignment: CDR1 SQVTM and CDR2 ANQGSEA. The CDR3 bases are TGCAGCGTTGGAAAAGACAGGGGCACTGAAGCTTTCTTT. It is translated as CSVGKDRGTEAFF.

The genes are TRBV7-2 and TRBJ1-2; 9 positions match TRBD1. Germline V gives CDR1 SGHTA, CDR2 FQGNSA. The CDR3 contains 13 residues. The V and J ends lost 4 bases and 8 bases, in that order; junction bases with no gene match: 5. This chain's CDR3 is CASSSQGAQGYTF. CDR3 nucleotides: TGTGCCAGCAGCTCACAGGGGGCGCAGGGCTACACCTTC.

This chain uses TRBV5-4 with TRBJ2-5; D may be TRBD1 (6 bases). The CDR3 totals 16 residues. With 4 bases removed from V and 4 bases from J, the gap between germline ends came to 20 bases. Germline-derived CDR1 and CDR2 are SGHNT and YYREEE (reference sequence). The CDR3, as DNA: TGTGCCAGCAGCGAAAATCAGGGGAGTCCAGGAGAGACCCAGTACTTC. It yields the protein CASSENQGSPGETQYF.

The V call is TRBV19, the J call TRBJ2-1; tentative D call: TRBD1 (6 bases). Germline CDR1 LNHDA, CDR2 SQIVND (reference sequence). The germline V and J ends were trimmed by 7 bases and 6 bases, with 13 bases remaining between them. The CDR3 is made up of 13 amino acids. The chain's CDR3 is CASTTQQGNEQFF. The DNA for the CDR3 is TGTGCCAGTACTACCCAACAGGGCAATGAGCAGTTCTTC.

This chain links TRBV10-3 with TRBJ1-4; D not resolved. This CDR3 contains 13 residues. V was pared by 4 bases and J by 12 bases, with 15 bases between. The germline gives CDR1 ENHRY, CDR2 SYGVKD. CDR3 residues: CAISVGGGQELFF. The CDR3 DNA sequence: TGTGCCATCAGTGTCGGAGGAGGTCAGGAACTGTTTTTT.

The chain uses TRBV29-1 and TRBJ2-3; 7 bases line up with TRBD2. The CDR3 contains 17 residues. J gave up 4 bases and V 4 bases, and 17 bases lay outside the gene matches. From germline, CDR1 is SQVTM and CDR2 ANQGSEA. CDR3 DNA sequence: TGCAGCGTTGGGGGAGGGTTCTCGGACTATCAGCCAGATACGCAGTATTTT. Residues: CSVGGGFSDYQPDTQYF.

The chain is built from TRBV19 and TRBJ2-5; TRBD1 matches at 8 bases. Germline values: CDR1 LNHDA, CDR2 SQIVND (reference sequence). This CDR3 is 15 amino acids long. V shed 4 bases and J 2 bases; nucleotides not matched to a gene: 6. DNA of the CDR3: TGTGCCAGTAGTAAACGACAGGGGTGGCAAGAGACCCAGTACTTC. As protein: CASSKRQGWQETQYF.

This chain links TRBV30 with TRBJ1-2, with unresolved D. The CDR3 is made up of 12 amino acids. The germline gives CDR1 GTSNPN, CDR2 SVGIG (reference sequence). V was clipped by 0 bases and J by 4 bases, with 6 bases between them. CDR3 nucleotide sequence: TGTGCCTGGAGTGTGGAGCCCTATGGCTACACCTTC. Translating it yields CAWSVEPYGYTF.

This chain connects TRBV6-1 to TRBJ1-5, with unresolved D. The CDR3 extends over 15 amino acids. From germline, CDR1 is MNHNS and CDR2 SASEGT. V was pared by 0 bases and J by 4 bases, with 10 bases between. CDR3 region: CASSEAVRRNQPQHF. The CDR3 DNA reads TGTGCCAGCAGTGAAGCGGTCCGTCGGAATCAGCCCCAGCATTTT.

The chain carries TRBV4-3 and TRBJ2-3; TRBD2 aligns across 8 bases. CDR1 and CDR2 (germline): LGHNA, YSLEER. Trimming removed 4 bases from V and 3 bases from J; junction bases left unmatched: 12. CDR3 length equals 17 residues. CDR3 residues: CASSPRAGGLETDTQYF. Here the CDR3 DNA reads TGCGCCAGCAGCCCACGGGCGGGGGGCCTGGAAACAGATACGCAGTATTTT.

The chain has TRBV5-1 and TRBJ1-2; no definite D call. Trimming cost V 2 bases and J 4 bases, with 9 bases left between them. CDR1 is SGHRS, CDR2 YFSETQ, per germline. The CDR3 has 13 residues. CDR3 DNA: TGCGCCAGCAGCTTCGGGGATCCCTATGGCTACACCTTC. Residues: CASSFGDPYGYTF.

This chain links TRBV3-1 (or the pseudogene TRBV3-2) with TRBJ2-5; TRBD2 matches at 12 bases. Germline V gives CDR1 LGHDT, CDR2 YNNKEL (reference sequence). There are 17 residues in the CDR3. The J segment lost 3 bases and the V segment lost 1 base, leaving 6 bases of the junction unmatched. The CDR3 region has the DNA TGTGCCAGCAGCCAAGTTACGGCTAGCGGGGGGGAAGAGACCCAGTACTTC. Translated, it gives CASSQVTASGGEETQYF.

This chain uses TRBV7-2 with TRBJ2-1; D is undetermined. The CDR3 loop spans 15 amino acids. V lost 6 bases and J 0 bases, leaving 12 bases between the germline ends. CDR1 and CDR2 from the germline V gene are SGHTA and FQGNSA. The DNA of the CDR3 is TGTGCCAGCAGTCGCCTCGTTAGCTCCTACAATGAGCAGTTCTTC. As protein: CASSRLVSSYNEQFF.

CDR3 sequence: CASSLAGSSYNEQFF. The CDR3, as DNA: TGTGCCAGCAGCTTAGCGGGCAGCTCCTACAATGAGCAGTTCTTC. The chain employs TRBV7-6 and TRBJ2-1; D not resolved. The V end lost 0 bases, the J end lost 0 bases, and 6 bases lay between the germline ends. This CDR3 spans 15 amino acids. CDR1 and CDR2 from the germline V gene are SGHVS and FNYEAQ.

The V gene is TRBV15, the J gene TRBJ1-2; unclear D gene. This CDR3 is 18 amino acids long. Germline V gene lookup returns CDR1 LNHNV and CDR2 YYDKDF (reference sequence). Trimming left V 0 bases short and J 3 bases short, with 20 bases between. The CDR3 bases are TGTGCCACCAGCAGAGATGGGGTGATGCGGGGATTGGACTATGGCTACACCTTC. It translates to CATSRDGVMRGLDYGYTF.

About this clone itself: This sample also contains other DNA sequences that code for the same CDR3. This sequence joins TRBV5-1 and TRBJ2-7; 11 bases are a match to TRBD1. The germline V gene encodes CDR1 SGHRS and CDR2 YFSETQ. V was pared by 4 bases and J by 4 bases, with 4 bases of the junction left unmatched. CDR3 size: 14 residues. CDR3 in amino acids: CASSHGQGAYEQYF. DNA for the CDR3: TGCGCCAGCAGCCATGGACAGGGGGCGTACGAGCAGTACTTC.

The rearrangement joins TRBV13 to TRBJ2-1; 9 bases match TRBD1. From germline, CDR1 is PRHDT and CDR2 FYEKMQ (reference sequence). The CDR3 has 15 residues. Trimming cost V 5 bases and J 5 bases; bases outside gene matches: 7. CDR3 protein: CASSIRDRAHNEQFF. For the CDR3, the DNA is TGTGCCAGCAGCATCCGGGACAGGGCCCACAATGAGCAGTTCTTC.

The count of this clone is one. The J gene is TRBJ1-2, the V gene TRBV28; D not certain. CDR3 length: 15 amino acids. Trimming cost V 8 bases and J 2 bases, with 18 bases left between them. Germline values: CDR1 MDHEN, CDR2 SYDVKM. CDR3 protein: CASSPGWSSNYGYTF. CDR3 coding DNA: TGTGCCAGCTCTCCCGGCTGGAGTTCCAACTATGGCTACACCTTC.

The chain employs TRBV28 and TRBJ2-7, with D unclear. The CDR3 spans 12 residues. The germline V gene has CDR1 MDHEN and CDR2 SYDVKM. Trimming stripped 2 bases from V and 5 bases from J, with 7 bases between. CDR3 residues: CASSLQVDEQYF. CDR3 nucleotides: TGTGCCAGCAGTTTACAAGTAGACGAGCAGTACTTC.

The rearrangement joins TRBV19 to TRBJ1-2, with 7 bases aligning to TRBD1. The V segment lost 4 bases and the J segment 2 bases; nucleotides outside the gene matches: 4. Germline assignment: CDR1 LNHDA and CDR2 SQIVND (reference sequence). This CDR3 is 14 amino acids long. Written as DNA, the CDR3 is TGTGCCAGTAGTAGGGGACAGCCCAACTATGGCTACACCTTC. Translating it yields CASSRGQPNYGYTF. Looking up the rest from reference TRBV19 and TRBJ1-2 gives the full variable domain: DGGITQSPKYLFRKEGQNVTLSCEQNLNHDAMYWYRQDPGQGLRLIYYSQIVNDFQKGDIAEGYSVSREKKESFPLTVTSAQKNPTAFYLCASSRGQPNYGYTFGSGTRLTVV.

The chain is built from TRBV5-1 and TRBJ1-5; D might be TRBD1 (6 bases). Germline CDR1 reads SGHRS; CDR2 reads YFSETQ. Trimming stripped 4 bases from V and 2 bases from J, with 13 bases between. The CDR3 runs to 15 residues. The CDR3 protein is CASSLQGIGNQPQHF. As DNA, the CDR3 is TGCGCCAGCAGCCTACAGGGTATTGGCAATCAGCCCCAGCATTTT.

V is TRBV10-1 and J is TRBJ1-5; possibly TRBD1 for D (5 bases). Germline V gene lookup returns CDR1 WNHNN and CDR2 SYGVQD (reference sequence). CDR3 length: 17 residues. V was clipped by 3 bases and J by 2 bases, with 17 bases between them. This CDR3 is CASSDRVHLRGNQPQHF. DNA of the CDR3: TGCGCCAGCAGTGACAGGGTTCACCTCAGGGGCAATCAGCCCCAGCATTTT.

The chain is built from TRBV11-2 and TRBJ1-1; D may be TRBD1 (5 bases). This CDR3 comprises 11 residues. Germline V gene data show CDR1 as SGHAT and CDR2 as FQNNGV. Trimming removed 7 bases at V and 7 bases at J, with 10 bases between. CDR3 in amino acids: CASTVGGEAFF. CDR3 DNA sequence: TGTGCCAGCACCGTCGGGGGTGAAGCTTTCTTT.

The chain links TRBV30 to TRBJ1-3; weak D call: TRBD1 (6 bases). The V end lost 7 bases, the J end lost 2 bases, and 12 bases lay between the germline ends. From germline, CDR1 is GTSNPN and CDR2 SVGIG (reference sequence). The CDR3 extends over 13 amino acids. CDR3 sequence (DNA): TGTGCCTCCCAGGGACACACTGGAAACACCATATATTTT. This gives the protein CASQGHTGNTIYF. Drawing the rest from reference TRBV30 and TRBJ1-3, the complete variable domain is SQTIHQWPATLVQPVGSPLSLECTVEGTSNPNLYWYRQAAGRGLQLLFYSVGIGQISSEVPQNLSASRPQDRQFILSSKKLLLSDSGFYLCASQGHTGNTIYFGEGSWLTVV.